Shown below are 10 T cell receptor beta chains from a single sample sequenced in a study of shared T cell receptors in the human thymus. Sequencing was performed with immunoSEQ multiplex PCR; in TCRdb, only in-frame clones are kept and a portion is missing. Counted here are 500,000 to 550,000 clones, 70% to 80% occurring once; the ten biggest clones make up around 0.013%. The same data also contributed to another study, on human thymus T cells.

Sequencing was performed on thymocytes. These TCRs come from a boy under two years old with a congenital heart defect.

The rearrangement links TRBV5-6 to TRBJ2-3, with 8 bases lining up with TRBD2. J lost 3 bases, V lost 1 base, and 10 bases had no gene match. Germline V gives CDR1 SGHDT, CDR2 YYEEEE. The CDR3 is 17 amino acids. The CDR3 loop is CASSLWDSGDRTDTQYF. CDR3 nucleotide sequence: TGTGCCAGCAGCTTGTGGGATAGCGGGGATAGGACAGATACGCAGTATTTT. Complete variable domain (other parts from reference TRBV5-6 and TRBJ2-3): DAGVTQSPTHLIKTRGQQVTLRCSPKSGHDTVSWYQQALGQGPQFIFQYYEEEERQRGNFPDRFSGHQFPNYSSELNVNALLLGDSALYLCASSLWDSGDRTDTQYFGPGTRLTVL.

The chain employs TRBV10-2 and TRBJ2-7; D is undetermined. Between the trimmed V and J ends, which lost 3 bases and 3 bases, there was a span of 9 bases. The V gene's germline CDR1 is WSHSY and CDR2 SAAADI. CDR3 length: 13 amino acids. The CDR3 nucleotides read TGCGCCAGCAGTGATGGCCGTTGCTACGAGCAGTACTTC. Amino acids: CASSDGRCYEQYF.

The sample holds a few counts of this clone. The chain recombines TRBV19 with TRBJ2-7, with TRBD2 matching 14 bases. V trimming: 3 bases; J trimming: 2 bases; junction bases outside the gene matches: 12. The CDR3 loop spans 19 amino acids. CDR1 is LNHDA and CDR2 is SQIVND in the germline V gene (reference sequence). The DNA for the CDR3 is TGTGCCAGTAGTATGGGGACTAGCGGGAGCCGCTGGGATGCCTACGAGCAGTACTTC. Translation: CASSMGTSGSRWDAYEQYF.

The chain recombines TRBV19 with TRBJ2-1, with 8 bases identical to TRBD2. Germline V gives CDR1 LNHDA, CDR2 SQIVND (reference sequence). The CDR3 loop spans 15 amino acids. V lost 4 bases and J lost 0; bases outside the gene matches: 2. For the CDR3, the DNA is TGTGCCAGTAGTACAACTAGCGGCTCCTACAATGAGCAGTTCTTC. Residues: CASSTTSGSYNEQFF.

This clone appeared a few times. V usage is TRBV6-5 and J usage is TRBJ2-1; 11 positions agree with TRBD2. Germline assignment: CDR1 MNHEY and CDR2 SVGAGI. With 0 bases clipped from V and 8 bases from J, the junction kept 6 bases outside the gene matches. The CDR3 spans 16 residues. The CDR3 reads CASSYSTSGSGHEQFF. The CDR3 bases are TGTGCCAGCAGTTACTCCACTAGCGGGAGCGGCCATGAGCAGTTCTTC.

The chain links TRBV5-1 to TRBJ2-1; TRBD1 agrees at 7 bases. The CDR3 consists of 14 residues. The trim removed 3 bases at V and 6 bases at J, leaving 6 bases unmatched. CDR1 SGHRS and CDR2 YFSETQ come from the germline V gene. This CDR3 reads CASSYRDSLNEQFF. In DNA form, the CDR3 reads TGCGCCAGCAGCTACCGGGACAGCCTCAATGAGCAGTTCTTC.

This sequence joins TRBV27 and TRBJ2-1, with 11 bases aligning to TRBD2. The germline V gene has CDR1 MNHEY and CDR2 SMNVEV (reference sequence). The ends lost 2 bases at V and 8 bases at J; junction bases unmatched: 5. The CDR3 has 15 amino acids. CDR3 sequence: CASSLGVAGGDEQFF. The DNA of the CDR3 is TGTGCCAGCAGTTTAGGGGTAGCGGGAGGGGATGAGCAGTTCTTC.

The chain carries TRBV7-2 and TRBJ2-3; 10 bases are shared with TRBD2. CDR1 is SGHTA and CDR2 is FQGNSA in the germline V gene. The CDR3 has 17 amino acids. V dropped 4 bases and J dropped 0; count of bases not matched to a gene: 7. The CDR3 loop reads CASSSGAGGASTDTQYF. CDR3 nucleotide sequence: TGTGCCAGCAGCTCGGGAGCGGGAGGGGCTAGCACAGATACGCAGTATTTT.

The chain employs TRBV30 and TRBJ2-5; a weak D match, TRBD2 (6 bases). CDR3 length equals 16 residues. The germline gives CDR1 GTSNPN, CDR2 SVGIG (reference sequence). The V gene lost 2 bases and the J gene lost 5 bases, with 21 bases spanning the gap. The CDR3 bases are TGTGCCTGGAGTTCCCCCCGGTGGGCTCGGGGGGAGACCCAGTACTTC. Encoded protein: CAWSSPRWARGETQYF.

This clone was seen only a few times. The V gene is TRBV6-1, the J gene TRBJ2-1, with TRBD2 matching over 7 bases. The CDR3 consists of 16 residues. The germline V gene has CDR1 MNHNS and CDR2 SASEGT. With V trimmed by 2 bases and J by 6 bases, 10 bases remained unmatched. This CDR3 is CASSERRSSGLNEQFF. CDR3 nucleotide sequence: TGTGCCAGCAGTGAAAGGAGGTCTAGCGGACTCAATGAGCAGTTCTTC.